These 20 T cell receptor beta chains were all obtained from the same sample, sequenced in a study of blood T cells in healthy people across ages. Primers used in a second PCR of roughly 7 to 11 cycles were a sample-barcoded 5' primer and a J-beta primer mix. TCRdb re-derived calls from the 5' RACE reads in MiXCR, one entry per CDR3 protein. This repertoire shows 1.4 million to 1.5 million distinct CDR3 sequences, roughly 40% found once; its top ten account for around 8%. Sequencing was carried out using blood. The receptors here all came from a woman under 30 in good health.

The rearrangement links TRBV6-1 to TRBJ2-5, with a tentative D call TRBD2 (5 bases). The closer fit of TRBJ2-7 to the DNA end suggests the J call may be wrong. This CDR3 has 11 residues. CDR1 and CDR2 from the germline V gene are MNHNS and SASEGT. The chain's CDR3 is CASTEGCEQYF. CDR3 in DNA: TGTGCCAGCACTGAGGGTTGCGAGCAGTACTTC.

This clonotype has ten or more counts. At one end the junction does not follow the germline gene, possibly because of a read error. The chain recombines TRBV6-1 with TRBJ1-2, with D possibly matching TRBD1 (6 bases). This CDR3 spans 12 amino acids. The germline V gene has CDR1 MNHNS and CDR2 SASEGT. The CDR3, as DNA: TGTGCGAGCAGGGGCGACAGCTATGGCTACACCTTC. It yields the protein CASRGDSYGYTF.

This clonotype was picked up a small number of times. The V call is TRBV21-1, the J call TRBJ2-7; TRBD1, the table's D call, was not compared with the DNA. TRBV21-1 constitutes a pseudogene. This CDR3 is built from 15 residues. The CDR3, as DNA: TGTGCCAGCAGCAAAGCCGATCCGGGTTCCTACGAGCAGTACTTC. The encoded protein is CASSKADPGSYEQYF.

The chain combines TRBV5-6 with TRBJ2-7; possible D gene TRBD2, 6 bases. The J call is doubtful: the DNA matches TRBJ2-5 better. The length of the CDR3 is 15 residues. From germline, CDR1 is SGHDT and CDR2 YYEEEE. This CDR3 reads CASSSLSGWSETQYF. The CDR3 bases are TGTGCCAGCAGCTCTCTGAGCGGGTGGTCGGAGACCCAGTACTTC.

This clonotype came up a few times. This chain links TRBV9 with TRBJ1-2; no definite D call. V lost 7 bases and J 1 base, leaving 11 bases between the germline ends. Germline V CDR1 and CDR2: SGDLS, YYNGEE. CDR3 length: 13 residues. CDR3 in DNA: TGTGCCAGCCTTTCACCGGATAACTATGGCTACACCTTC. It encodes CASLSPDNYGYTF.

V usage is TRBV11-2 and J usage is TRBJ2-1; no firm D call. The CDR3 totals 16 residues. The V end lost 3 bases, the J end lost 4 bases, and 16 bases lay between the germline ends. CDR1 SGHAT and CDR2 FQNNGV come from the germline V gene. The CDR3 region is CASSLSGSHLYNEQFF. CDR3 DNA: TGTGCCAGCAGCTTGTCGGGCAGCCATTTGTACAATGAGCAGTTCTTC.

The rearrangement joins TRBV28 to TRBJ1-2, with D possibly matching TRBD1 (6 bases). The V end lost 5 bases, the J end lost 1 base, and 14 bases lay between the germline ends. Germline loops: CDR1 MDHEN, CDR2 SYDVKM. This CDR3 has 15 amino acids. The CDR3 is CASSPARGNNYGYTF. In DNA, the CDR3 is TGTGCCAGCAGTCCGGCCAGGGGCAATAACTATGGCTACACCTTC.

This clonotype was detected a few times. The chain is built from TRBV12-3 or TRBV12-4 and TRBJ2-7; TRBD2 matches at 8 bases. Unmatched junction bases numbered 12, after V lost 7 bases and J lost 4 bases. This CDR3 is built from 15 residues. The CDR3 here is CASTRGAGEGYEQYF. Written as DNA, the CDR3 is TGTGCCAGCACCCGAGGAGCGGGAGAAGGGTACGAGCAGTACTTC.

In this sample, this clonotype turned up a few times. J is TRBJ2-7 and V is TRBV28; TRBD2 might be the D (6 bases). The germline V gene has CDR1 MDHEN and CDR2 SYDVKM. The V end was cut by 3 bases, the J end by 0 bases, with 18 bases between. The CDR3 spans 17 residues. The chain's CDR3 is CASSFRPGDSSSYEQYF. CDR3 bases: TGTGCCAGCAGTTTCCGTCCGGGGGACTCCAGCTCCTACGAGCAGTACTTC.

This clonotype has just a few counts. The V and J genes are TRBV10-3 and TRBJ1-2, with D possibly matching TRBD1 (6 bases). CDR3 size: 13 residues. Trimming took 7 bases from V and 3 from J, leaving 12 bases between them. Per the germline V gene, CDR1 is ENHRY and CDR2 is SYGVKD. The CDR3 nucleotides read TGTGCCATCAAGACGGACAGTGACTATGGCTACACCTTC. Protein product: CAIKTDSDYGYTF.

This clonotype was picked up a small number of times. CDR3 DNA: TGCAGTGCTAGTGATCCCGGGAAGGCCAAAAACATTCAGTACTTC. Protein sequence: CSASDPGKAKNIQYF. This chain uses TRBV20-1 with TRBJ2-4; maybe TRBD2 (5 bases). The germline V and J ends were trimmed by 3 bases and 1 base, with 13 bases remaining between them. In germline, CDR1 is DFQATT, CDR2 SNEGSKA (reference sequence). The CDR3 loop spans 15 amino acids.

This chain links TRBV6-2 or TRBV6-3 with TRBJ2-7; 10 bases are a match to TRBD2. The DNA matches TRBJ2-1 better at its end, which makes the J call doubtful. The germline V gene encodes CDR1 MNHEY and CDR2 SVGEGT. The CDR3 sequence is 14 residues long. The CDR3 bases are TGTGCCAGCACCAAAGCGGGGGGGCCTGATGAGCAGTTCTTC. As protein: CASTKAGGPDEQFF.

This rearrangement joins TRBV6-6 to TRBJ1-5, with a tentative D call TRBD1 (5 bases). The CDR3 sequence is 14 residues long. V lost 5 bases and J lost 6, with 14 bases in between. The germline V gene has CDR1 MNHNY and CDR2 SVGAGI (reference sequence). CDR3 loop: CASSRRDWSQPQHF. CDR3 nucleotides: TGTGCCAGCAGTCGACGGGACTGGAGTCAGCCCCAGCATTTT.

This chain connects TRBV10-2 to TRBJ2-1; TRBD2 agrees at 7 bases. Unmatched junction bases numbered 6, after V lost 7 bases and J lost 0 bases. CDR1 WSHSY and CDR2 SAAADI come from the germline V gene. This CDR3 spans 15 amino acids. CDR3: CASKSGGGSYNEQFF. DNA for the CDR3: TGCGCCAGCAAGTCTGGCGGGGGCTCCTACAATGAGCAGTTCTTC.

The rearrangement joins TRBV7-9 to TRBJ1-2; a possible D gene is TRBD1 (5 bases). Trimming removed 7 bases from V and 3 bases from J, with 21 bases in between. The CDR3 is made up of 16 amino acids. The germline V gene encodes CDR1 SEHNR and CDR2 FQNEAQ (reference sequence). This CDR3 is CASNGKGREVDYGYTF. The CDR3 nucleotides are TGTGCCAGCAACGGGAAGGGCAGGGAGGTGGACTATGGCTACACCTTC.

V gene TRBV4-1 combines with J gene TRBJ1-1; D uncertain. V lost 0 bases to trimming and J lost 1 base, with 12 bases between them. The germline V gene encodes CDR1 MGHRA and CDR2 YSYEKL. The CDR3 loop spans 16 amino acids. CDR3 DNA sequence: TGCGCCAGCAGCCAAGATCCGGGCCATCGGAACACTGAAGCTTTCTTT. Translated, it gives CASSQDPGHRNTEAFF.

The chain uses TRBV5-1 and TRBJ1-2, with D perhaps TRBD1 (5 bases). Germline CDR1 and CDR2: SGHRS and YFSETQ. CDR3 length: 17 amino acids. V was cut by 2 bases and J by 4 bases, with 21 bases left in between. The CDR3 loop reads CASSFLTGTLWSYGYTF. In nucleotides, the CDR3 is TGCGCCAGCAGCTTCCTAACCGGGACGCTCTGGTCCTATGGCTACACCTTC. Full variable domain (rest looked up from reference TRBV5-1 and TRBJ1-2): KAGVTQTPRYLIKTRGQQVTLSCSPISGHRSVSWYQQTPGQGLQFLFEYFSETQRNKGNFPGRFSGRQFSNSRSEMNVSTLELGDSALYLCASSFLTGTLWSYGYTFGSGTRLTVV.

This clonotype was seen more than once but under ten times. CDR3 nucleotide sequence: TGCAGTGCGCAATGGAGCAGGCCATACACTGAAGCTTTCTTT. Amino acid sequence: CSAQWSRPYTEAFF. The chain employs TRBV20-1 and TRBJ1-1; no reliable D call. The CDR3 runs 14 residues. Trimming pared 6 bases from V and 3 bases from J, leaving 17 bases between. CDR1 is DFQATT, CDR2 SNEGSKA, per germline (reference sequence).

The chain couples TRBV12-3 or TRBV12-4 to TRBJ1-2; 7 bases are a match to TRBD1. Losses at the gene ends were 7 bases for V and 5 bases for J; bases not matched to a gene: 22. The CDR3 is 18 residues long. CDR3 bases: TGTGCCAGCACCGATTTCCCAACAGGGGATTTTTCGAGGTATGGCTACACCTTC. Protein product: CASTDFPTGDFSRYGYTF.

This clonotype was recorded once. This chain joins TRBV3-1 and TRBJ2-3; 9 bases match TRBD2. CDR1 and CDR2 from the germline V gene are LGHDT and YNNKEL (reference sequence). The CDR3 covers 17 residues. The V segment lost 2 bases and the J segment 6 bases; nucleotides outside the gene matches: 12. CDR3 nucleotide sequence: TGTGCCAGCAGCCAAAGGAAAGCGGGGGGCCTGAAGGATACGCAGTATTTT. It translates to CASSQRKAGGLKDTQYF.